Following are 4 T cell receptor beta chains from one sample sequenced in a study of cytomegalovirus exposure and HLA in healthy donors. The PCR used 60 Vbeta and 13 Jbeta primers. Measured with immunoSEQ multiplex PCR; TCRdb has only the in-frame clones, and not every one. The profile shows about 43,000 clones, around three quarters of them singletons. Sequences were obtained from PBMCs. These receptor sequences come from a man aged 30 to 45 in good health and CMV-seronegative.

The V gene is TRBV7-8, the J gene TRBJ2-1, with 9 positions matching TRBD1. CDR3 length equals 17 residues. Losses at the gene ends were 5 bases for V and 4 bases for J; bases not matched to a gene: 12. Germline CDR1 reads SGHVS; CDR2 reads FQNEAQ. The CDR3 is CASSAFRDRVGYNEQFF. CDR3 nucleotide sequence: TGTGCCAGCAGCGCCTTCCGGGACAGGGTTGGGTACAATGAGCAGTTCTTC.

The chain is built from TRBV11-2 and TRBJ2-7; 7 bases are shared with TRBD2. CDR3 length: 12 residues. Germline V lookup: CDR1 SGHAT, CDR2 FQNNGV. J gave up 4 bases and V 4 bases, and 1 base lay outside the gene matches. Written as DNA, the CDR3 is TGTGCCAGCAGCTCAGCGGGGTACGAGCAGTACTTC. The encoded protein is CASSSAGYEQYF.

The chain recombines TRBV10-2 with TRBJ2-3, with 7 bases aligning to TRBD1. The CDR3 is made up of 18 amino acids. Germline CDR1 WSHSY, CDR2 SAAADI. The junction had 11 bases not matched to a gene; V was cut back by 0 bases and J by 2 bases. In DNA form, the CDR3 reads TGCGCCAGCAGTGAGTCGGTCTTGTGGGACAGTTACACAGATACGCAGTATTTT. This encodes CASSESVLWDSYTDTQYF.

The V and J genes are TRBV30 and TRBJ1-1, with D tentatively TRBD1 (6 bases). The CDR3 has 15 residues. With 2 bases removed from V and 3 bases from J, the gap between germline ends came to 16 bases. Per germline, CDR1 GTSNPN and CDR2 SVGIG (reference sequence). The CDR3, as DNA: TGTGCCTGGAGTATCAACTCGTGGACAGACACTGAAGCTTTCTTT. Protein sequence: CAWSINSWTDTEAFF.